The clone carrying this T cell receptor (beta chain) was found many times. Its target is not known. The data derive from a study of T cell repertoires in cytomegalovirus infection. TCRdb called the reads again in MiXCR, with one record for every CDR3 protein. The table lists over 300,000 distinct CDR3 sequences, roughly 17% of them singletons. Study-level findings and limits: The cumulative frequency of public TCR beta families identified carriers of CMV plus the relevant HLA.

CDR1 and CDR2 from the germline V gene are SGHTA and FQGNSA. This CDR3 contains 17 residues. Trimming shortened V by 1 base and J by 2 bases, and 15 bases separated the two germline ends. The clonotype comes from a human donor in good health (CMV status not recorded). Some clones in this sample may be carry-over from other donors' samples. Sequencing was performed on PBMCs. The chain uses TRBV7-2 and TRBJ2-1, with a tentative D call TRBD2 (6 bases). The CDR3: CASSLGAGQITYNEQFF. In nucleotides, the CDR3 is TGTGCCAGCAGCTTAGGGGCGGGGCAGATTACCTACAATGAGCAGTTCTTC. Looking up the rest from reference TRBV7-2 and TRBJ2-1 gives the full variable domain: GAGVSQSPSNKVTEKGKDVELRCDPISGHTALYWYRQSLGQGLEFLIYFQGNSAPDKSGLPSDRFSAERTGGSVSTLTIQRTQQEDSAVYLCASSLGAGQITYNEQFFGPGTRLTVL.